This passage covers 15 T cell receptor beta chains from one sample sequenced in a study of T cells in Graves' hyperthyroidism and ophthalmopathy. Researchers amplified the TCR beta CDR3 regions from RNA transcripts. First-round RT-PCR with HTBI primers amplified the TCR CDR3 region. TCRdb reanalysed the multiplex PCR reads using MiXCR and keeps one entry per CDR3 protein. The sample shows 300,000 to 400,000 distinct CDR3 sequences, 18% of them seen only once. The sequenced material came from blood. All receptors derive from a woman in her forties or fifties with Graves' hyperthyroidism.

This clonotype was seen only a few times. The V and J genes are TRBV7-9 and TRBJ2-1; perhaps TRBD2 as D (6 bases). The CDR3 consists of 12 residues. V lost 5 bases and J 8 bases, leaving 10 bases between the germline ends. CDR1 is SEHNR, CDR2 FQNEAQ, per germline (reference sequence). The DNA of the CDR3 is TGTGCCAGCAGCAAACTAGCCCATGAGCAGTTCTTC. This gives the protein CASSKLAHEQFF.

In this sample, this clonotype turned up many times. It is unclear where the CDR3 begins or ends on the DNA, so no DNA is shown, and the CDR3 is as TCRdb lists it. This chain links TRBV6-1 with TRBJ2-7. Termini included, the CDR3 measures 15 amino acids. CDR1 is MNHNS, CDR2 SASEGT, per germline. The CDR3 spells CASSSSLPGSYEQYF.

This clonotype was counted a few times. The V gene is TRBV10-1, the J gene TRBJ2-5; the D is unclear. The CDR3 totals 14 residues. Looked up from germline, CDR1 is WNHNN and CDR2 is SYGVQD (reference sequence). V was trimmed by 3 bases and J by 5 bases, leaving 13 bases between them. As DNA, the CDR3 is TGCGCCAGCAGTGATATGGCCATGAGGGAGACCCAGTACTTC. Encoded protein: CASSDMAMRETQYF.

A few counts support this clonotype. CDR3 amino acids: CASSIVASGGLKGDTQYF. CDR3 in DNA: TGTGCCAGTAGTATAGTTGCTAGCGGGGGGTTAAAGGGCGATACGCAGTATTTT. The V and J genes are TRBV19 and TRBJ2-3; 11 bases line up with TRBD2. Germline assignment: CDR1 LNHDA and CDR2 SQIVND (reference sequence). CDR3 length equals 18 residues. Germline trimming cut 1 base from V and 6 bases from J; bases unmatched to any gene: 12.

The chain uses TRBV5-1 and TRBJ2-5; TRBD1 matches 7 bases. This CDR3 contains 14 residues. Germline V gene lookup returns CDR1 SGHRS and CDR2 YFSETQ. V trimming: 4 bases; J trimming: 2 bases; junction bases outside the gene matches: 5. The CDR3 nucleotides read TGCGCCAGCAGCCAGGGACAGCCTCAAGAGACCCAGTACTTC. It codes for CASSQGQPQETQYF.

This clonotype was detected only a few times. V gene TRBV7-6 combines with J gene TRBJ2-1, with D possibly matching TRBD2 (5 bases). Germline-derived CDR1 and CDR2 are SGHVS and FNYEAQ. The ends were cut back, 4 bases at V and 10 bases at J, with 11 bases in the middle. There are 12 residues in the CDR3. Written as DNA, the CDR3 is TGTGCCAGCAGCTCGGTCTCGGGGGAGCAGTTCTTC. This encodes CASSSVSGEQFF. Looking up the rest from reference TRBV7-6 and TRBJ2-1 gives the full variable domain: GAGVSQSPRYKVTKRGQDVALRCDPISGHVSLYWYRQALGQGPEFLTYFNYEAQQDKSGLPNDRFSAERPEGSISTLTIQRTEQRDSAMYRCASSSVSGEQFFGPGTRLTVL.

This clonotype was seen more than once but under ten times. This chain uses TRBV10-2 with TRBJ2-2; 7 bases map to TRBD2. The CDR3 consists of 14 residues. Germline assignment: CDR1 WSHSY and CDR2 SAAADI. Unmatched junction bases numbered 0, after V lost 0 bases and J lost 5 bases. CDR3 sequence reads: CASSESGGTGELFF. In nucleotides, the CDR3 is TGCGCCAGCAGTGAGTCCGGGGGGACCGGGGAGCTGTTTTTT.

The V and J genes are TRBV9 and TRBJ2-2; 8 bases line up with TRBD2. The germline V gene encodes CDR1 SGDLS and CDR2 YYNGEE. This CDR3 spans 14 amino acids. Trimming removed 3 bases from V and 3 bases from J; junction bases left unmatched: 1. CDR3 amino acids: CASSAGGDTGELFF. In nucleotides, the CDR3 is TGTGCCAGCAGCGCCGGGGGGGACACCGGGGAGCTGTTTTTT.

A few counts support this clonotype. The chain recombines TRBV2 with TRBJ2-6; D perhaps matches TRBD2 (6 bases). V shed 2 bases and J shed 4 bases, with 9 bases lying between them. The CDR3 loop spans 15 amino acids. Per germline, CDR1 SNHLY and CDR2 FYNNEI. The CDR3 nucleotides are TGTGCCAGCAGTGAACGGGGGTCCGGGGCCAACGTCCTGACTTTC. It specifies CASSERGSGANVLTF.

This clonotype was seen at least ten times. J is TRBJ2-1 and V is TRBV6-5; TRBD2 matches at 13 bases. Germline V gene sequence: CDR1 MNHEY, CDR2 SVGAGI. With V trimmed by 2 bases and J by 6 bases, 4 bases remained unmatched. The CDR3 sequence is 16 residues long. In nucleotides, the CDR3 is TGTGCCAGCAGTTACCCCGGACTAGCGGGAGTCAATGAGCAGTTCTTC. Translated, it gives CASSYPGLAGVNEQFF.

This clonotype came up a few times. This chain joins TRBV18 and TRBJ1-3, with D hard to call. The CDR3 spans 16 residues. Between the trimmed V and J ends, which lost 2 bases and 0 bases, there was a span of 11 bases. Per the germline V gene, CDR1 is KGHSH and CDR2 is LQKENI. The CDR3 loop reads CASSPDTFYSGNTIYF. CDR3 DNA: TGTGCCAGCTCACCAGACACATTTTACTCTGGAAACACCATATATTTT.

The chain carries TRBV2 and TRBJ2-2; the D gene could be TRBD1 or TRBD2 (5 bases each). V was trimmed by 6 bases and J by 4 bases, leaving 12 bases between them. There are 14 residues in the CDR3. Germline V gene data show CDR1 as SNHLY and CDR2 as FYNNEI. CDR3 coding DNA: TGTGCCAGCAGGAGGGCCGGGGCCACCGGGGAGCTGTTTTTT. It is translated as CASRRAGATGELFF.

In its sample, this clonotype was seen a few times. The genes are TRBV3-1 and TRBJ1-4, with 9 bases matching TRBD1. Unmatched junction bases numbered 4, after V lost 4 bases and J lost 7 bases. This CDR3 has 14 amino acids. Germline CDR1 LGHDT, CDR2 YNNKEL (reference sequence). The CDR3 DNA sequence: TGTGCCAGCAGCCTGGGGACAGGGAGTGAAAAACTGTTTTTT. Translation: CASSLGTGSEKLFF.

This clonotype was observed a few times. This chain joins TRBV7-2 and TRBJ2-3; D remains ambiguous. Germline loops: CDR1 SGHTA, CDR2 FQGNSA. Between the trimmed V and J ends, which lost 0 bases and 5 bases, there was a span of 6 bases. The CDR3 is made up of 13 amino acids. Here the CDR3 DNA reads TGTGCCAGCAGCTTAGCACCCGAAGATACGCAGTATTTT. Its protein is CASSLAPEDTQYF.

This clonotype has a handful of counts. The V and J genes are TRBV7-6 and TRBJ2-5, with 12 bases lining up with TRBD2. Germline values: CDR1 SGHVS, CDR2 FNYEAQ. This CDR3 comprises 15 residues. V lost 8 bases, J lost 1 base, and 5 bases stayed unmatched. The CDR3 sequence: CASSWTSGTQETQYF. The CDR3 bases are TGTGCCAGCTCCTGGACTAGCGGGACCCAAGAGACCCAGTACTTC.